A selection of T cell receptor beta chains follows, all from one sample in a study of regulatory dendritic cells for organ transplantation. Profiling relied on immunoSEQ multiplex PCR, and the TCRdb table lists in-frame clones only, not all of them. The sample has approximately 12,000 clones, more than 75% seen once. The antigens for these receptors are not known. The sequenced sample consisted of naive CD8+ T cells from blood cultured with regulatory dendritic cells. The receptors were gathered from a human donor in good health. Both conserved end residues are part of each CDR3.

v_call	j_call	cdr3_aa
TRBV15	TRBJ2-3	CATSREFSLGADTQYF
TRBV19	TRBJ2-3	CASSIAGVPSTDTQYF
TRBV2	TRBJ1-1	CASSAVASEGANTEAFF
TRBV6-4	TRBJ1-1	CASRNRPGQAGEAFF
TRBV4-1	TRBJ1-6	CASSQDRREGSPLHF
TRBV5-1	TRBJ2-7	CASSERDTSYEQYF
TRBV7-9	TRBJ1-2	CASSFRPQGNNYGYTF
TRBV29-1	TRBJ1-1	CSVAGGTGGLRAFF
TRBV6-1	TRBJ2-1	CASFEGGHYNEQFF
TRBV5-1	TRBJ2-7	CASSPAGYEQYF
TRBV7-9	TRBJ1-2	CASSLDPFNYGYTF
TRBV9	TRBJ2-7	CASSAEGSGAYEQYF
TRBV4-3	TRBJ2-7	CASSQVEGTGEQYF
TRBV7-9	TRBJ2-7	CASSRQGNIYEQYF
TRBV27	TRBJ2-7	CASSTILRDRSFYEQYF
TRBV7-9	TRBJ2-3	CASTSIDLTDTQYF
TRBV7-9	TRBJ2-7	CASSLAEVEQYF
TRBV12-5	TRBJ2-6	CASGTYNAGQSRANVLTF
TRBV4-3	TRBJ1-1	CASSQGGNTEAFF
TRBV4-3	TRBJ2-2	CASSQERDGELFF
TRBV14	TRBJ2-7	CASSQITGDYEQYF
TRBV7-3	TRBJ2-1	CATGLGGSYNEQFF
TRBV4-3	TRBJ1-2	CASSQDIAPGGSYGYTF
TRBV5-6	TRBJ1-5	CASSGGGPVSNQPQHF
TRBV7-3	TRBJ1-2	CASRGGGTNYGYTF
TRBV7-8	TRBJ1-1	CASSMTMNTEAFF
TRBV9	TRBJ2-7	CASSVEETSDEQYF
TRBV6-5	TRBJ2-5	CASSPRTETQYF
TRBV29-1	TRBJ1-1	CSVEQQGELLSEAFF
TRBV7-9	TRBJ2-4	CASSSADEVAKNIQYF
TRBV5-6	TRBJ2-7	CASSLLSYEQYF
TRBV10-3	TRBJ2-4	CAISETGTGQGENIQYF
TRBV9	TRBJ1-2	CASSGTDYGYTF
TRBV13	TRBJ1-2	CASSLRGRKDYGYTF
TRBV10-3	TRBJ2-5	CAISTGTGGETQYF
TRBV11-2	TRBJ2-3	CASSVRQGGSTDTQYF
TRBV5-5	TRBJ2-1	CASSFSGGAYNEQFF
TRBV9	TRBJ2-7	CASSAWGTGGREQYF
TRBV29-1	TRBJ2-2	CSVASGGNTGELFF
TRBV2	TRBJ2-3	CASSGKRDYPVRDTQYF
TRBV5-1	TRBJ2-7	CASSSDRGPTYEQYF
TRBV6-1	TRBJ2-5	CASSEDRGLETQYF
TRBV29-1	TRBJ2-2	CSVEGRGASGVGELFF
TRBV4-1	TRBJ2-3	CASSQAVGPQDTQYF
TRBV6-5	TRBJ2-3	CASSYHSGGPEGTQYF
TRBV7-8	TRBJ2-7	CASSLSIYEQYF
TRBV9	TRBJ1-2	CASSVPGQDYYGYTF
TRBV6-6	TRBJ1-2	CASNEGGGYTF
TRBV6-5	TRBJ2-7	CASSPGKRLGYEQYF
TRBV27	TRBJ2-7	CASSETGYGYVNEQYF
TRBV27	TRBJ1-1	CASSLARGNTEAFF
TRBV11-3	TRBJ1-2	CASSPEPGGALEANQYGYTF
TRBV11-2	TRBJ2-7	CASSFGHSSYEQYF
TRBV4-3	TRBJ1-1	CASSQDNVAGGVNTEAFF
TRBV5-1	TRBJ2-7	CASRGADTSYEQYF
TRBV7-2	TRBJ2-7	CASSLAFSGQGGHEQYF
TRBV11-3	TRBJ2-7	CASSSGVRGEQYF
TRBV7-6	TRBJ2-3	CASSLVGTSGGALDTQYF
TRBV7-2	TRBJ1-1	CASSLAGHRTEAFF
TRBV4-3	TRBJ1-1	CASSPTPRNTEAFF